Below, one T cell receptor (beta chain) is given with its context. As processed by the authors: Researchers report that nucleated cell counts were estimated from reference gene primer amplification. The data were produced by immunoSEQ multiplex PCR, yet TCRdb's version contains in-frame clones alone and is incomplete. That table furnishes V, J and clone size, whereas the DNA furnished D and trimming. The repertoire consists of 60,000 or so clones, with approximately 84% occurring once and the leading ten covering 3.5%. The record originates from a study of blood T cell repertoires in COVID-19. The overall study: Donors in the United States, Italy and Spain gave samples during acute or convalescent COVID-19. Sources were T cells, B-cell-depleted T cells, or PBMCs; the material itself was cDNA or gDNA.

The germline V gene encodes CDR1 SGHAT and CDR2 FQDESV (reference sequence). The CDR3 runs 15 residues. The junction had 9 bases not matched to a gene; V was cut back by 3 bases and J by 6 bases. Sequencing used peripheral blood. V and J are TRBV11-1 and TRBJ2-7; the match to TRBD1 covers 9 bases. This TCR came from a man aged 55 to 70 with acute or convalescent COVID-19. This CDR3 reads CASSFTTGTGREQYF. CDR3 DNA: TGTGCCAGCAGCTTCACGACCGGGACAGGGCGCGAGCAGTACTTC.